Below, 9 T cell receptor beta chains from the same sample are listed, as sequenced in a study of CD8+ T cells in alopecia areata. Reverse transcribed after extraction, RNA yielded cDNA as the sequencing template. Measured with immunoSEQ multiplex PCR; TCRdb has only the in-frame clones, and not every one. Of around 60,000 clones in the sample, around 47% were seen once. Material: NKG2D-low CD8+ T cells sorted from blood. These receptors all stem from a human donor with alopecia areata.

A few counts support this clone. V and J are TRBV19 and TRBJ2-7, with 7 nucleotides matching TRBD1. This CDR3 spans 14 amino acids. With V trimmed by 1 base and J by 3 bases, 3 bases remained unmatched. Germline V gene sequence: CDR1 LNHDA, CDR2 SQIVND (reference sequence). DNA for the CDR3: TGTGCCAGTAGTATAGTGACAGGGAACTACGAGCAGTACTTC. It is translated as CASSIVTGNYEQYF.

This chain uses TRBV13 with TRBJ2-1; weak D call: TRBD2 (5 bases). Germline V lookup: CDR1 PRHDT, CDR2 FYEKMQ (reference sequence). V was pared by 1 base and J by 9 bases, with 7 bases between. The CDR3 is 12 amino acids. CDR3 region: CASSLVGGEQFF. DNA for the CDR3: TGTGCCAGCAGCTTAGTAGGAGGTGAGCAGTTCTTC.

This chain uses TRBV12-5 with TRBJ2-2; D gene uncertain. V shed 5 bases and J shed 8 bases, with 15 bases lying between them. Germline V gene lookup returns CDR1 LGHNT and CDR2 FRNRAP. The length of the CDR3 is 14 residues. In DNA, the CDR3 is TGTGCTAGTGGTCCCGAGCTCGGCGCGGGGGAGCTGTTTTTT. This encodes CASGPELGAGELFF. The full variable domain, rest sourced from reference TRBV12-5 and TRBJ2-2, is DARVTQTPRHKVTEMGQEVTMRCQPILGHNTVFWYRQTMMQGLELLAYFRNRAPLDDSGMPKDRFSAEMPDATLATLKIQPSEPRDSAVYFCASGPELGAGELFFGEGSRLTVL.

The V call is TRBV2, the J call TRBJ2-2; D gene unclear. The germline V gene encodes CDR1 SNHLY and CDR2 FYNNEI. V lost 2 bases, J lost 0 bases, and 7 bases lay in between. This CDR3 is 15 amino acids long. The CDR3 region is CASSEQKANTGELFF. In DNA form, the CDR3 reads TGTGCCAGCAGTGAACAGAAAGCGAACACCGGGGAGCTGTTTTTT.

The CDR3 nucleotides are TGCAGCGTTGAGGACAGGGGCCTGGAGCAGTACTTC. This gives the protein CSVEDRGLEQYF. The chain employs TRBV29-1 and TRBJ2-7; 9 bases agree with TRBD1. This CDR3 has 12 residues. V was clipped by 3 bases and J by 7 bases; unmatched bases: 4. Per germline, CDR1 SQVTM and CDR2 ANQGSEA.

This clone was seen only a few times. The gene calls are TRBV29-1 and TRBJ1-1; D is unresolved. V gave up 1 base and J gave up 9 bases, with 12 bases separating them. Germline assignment: CDR1 SQVTM and CDR2 ANQGSEA. This CDR3 has 12 residues. CDR3 protein: CSVEGHRGKAFF. Written as DNA, the CDR3 is TGCAGCGTTGAAGGCCACCGGGGAAAAGCTTTCTTT.

The V gene is TRBV6-5, the J gene TRBJ2-5; 7 nucleotides match TRBD1. The CDR3 loop spans 14 amino acids. V was pared by 2 bases and J by 4 bases, with 4 bases of the junction left unmatched. Germline CDR1 and CDR2: MNHEY and SVGAGI. The CDR3 region is CASSYTGARETQYF. In DNA form, the CDR3 reads TGTGCCAGCAGTTACACAGGGGCTCGAGAGACCCAGTACTTC.

The chain carries TRBV28 and TRBJ1-2, with D hard to call. The CDR3 totals 13 residues. V was shortened by 6 bases and J by 8 bases, with 16 bases between the two germline ends. Germline V gives CDR1 MDHEN, CDR2 SYDVKM. The DNA for the CDR3 is TGTGCCAGCAGCGGTCGACAATCGGCGGGCTACACCTTC. Protein sequence: CASSGRQSAGYTF.

The chain uses TRBV29-1 and TRBJ2-7, with TRBD1 as a possible D gene (6 bases). Deletions cut 0 bases from V and 2 bases from J, with 14 bases between. The CDR3 is made up of 15 amino acids. Germline V gene lookup returns CDR1 SQVTM and CDR2 ANQGSEA. As DNA, the CDR3 is TGCAGCGTTGAAGATCGGCAGGGGCAGGCCTACGAGCAGTACTTC. Translated: CSVEDRQGQAYEQYF.